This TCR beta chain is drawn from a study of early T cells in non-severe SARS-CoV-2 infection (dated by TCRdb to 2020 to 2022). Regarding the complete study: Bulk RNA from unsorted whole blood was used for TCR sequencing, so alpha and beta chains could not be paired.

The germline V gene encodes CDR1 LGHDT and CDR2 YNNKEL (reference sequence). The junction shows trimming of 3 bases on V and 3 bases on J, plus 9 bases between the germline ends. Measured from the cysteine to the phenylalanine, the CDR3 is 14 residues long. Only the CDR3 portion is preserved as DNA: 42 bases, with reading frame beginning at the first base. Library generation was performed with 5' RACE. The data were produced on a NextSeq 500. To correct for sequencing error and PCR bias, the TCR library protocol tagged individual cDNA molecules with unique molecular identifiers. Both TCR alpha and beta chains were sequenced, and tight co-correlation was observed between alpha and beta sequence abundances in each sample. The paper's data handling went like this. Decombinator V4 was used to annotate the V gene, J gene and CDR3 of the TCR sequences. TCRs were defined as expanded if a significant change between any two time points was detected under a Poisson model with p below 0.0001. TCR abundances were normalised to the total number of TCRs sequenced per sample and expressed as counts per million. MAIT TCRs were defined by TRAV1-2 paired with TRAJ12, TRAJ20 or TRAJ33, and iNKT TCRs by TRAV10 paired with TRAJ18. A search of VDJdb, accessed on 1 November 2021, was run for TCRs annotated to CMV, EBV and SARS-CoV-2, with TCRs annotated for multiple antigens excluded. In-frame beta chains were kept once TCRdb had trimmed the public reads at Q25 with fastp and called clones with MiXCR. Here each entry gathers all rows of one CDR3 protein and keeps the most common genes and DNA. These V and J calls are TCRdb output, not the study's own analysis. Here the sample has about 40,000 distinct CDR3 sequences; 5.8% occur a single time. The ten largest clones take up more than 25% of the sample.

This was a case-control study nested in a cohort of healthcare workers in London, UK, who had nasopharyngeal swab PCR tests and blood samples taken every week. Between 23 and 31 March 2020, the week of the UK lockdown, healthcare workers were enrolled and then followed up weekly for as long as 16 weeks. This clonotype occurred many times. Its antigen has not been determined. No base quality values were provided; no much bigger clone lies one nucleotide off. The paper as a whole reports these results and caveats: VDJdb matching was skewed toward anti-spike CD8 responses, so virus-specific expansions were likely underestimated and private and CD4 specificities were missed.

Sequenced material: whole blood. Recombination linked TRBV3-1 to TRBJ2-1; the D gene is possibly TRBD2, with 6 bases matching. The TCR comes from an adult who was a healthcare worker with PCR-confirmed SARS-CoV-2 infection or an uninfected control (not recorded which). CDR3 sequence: CASSHLAVYNEQFF. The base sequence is TGTGCCAGCAGCCACTTAGCGGTCTACAATGAGCAGTTCTTC.